Many counts were recorded for the clone carrying this T cell receptor (beta chain). Its specificity is unknown. This entry comes from a study of T-cell memory formation after mild COVID-19. Study at large: Largely, the TCR clusters proved donor specific. Study-level results: Contracting CD4+ clones sat mainly in CM and EM; CD8+ in EMRA. Contracting clones from day 15 to 85 showed balanced CD4/CD8; later expanders favored CD4+. Some SARS-CoV-2-responding clones were already detected in memory before infection.

TCRdb re-analysed the 5' RACE reads in MiXCR, keeping a single row per CDR3 protein. The repertoire holds just over 350,000 distinct CDR3 sequences, around 15% seen once, with about 20% in the top ten. The CDR3 loop spans 14 amino acids. V lost 5 bases, J lost 4 bases, and 5 bases stayed unmatched. The sample comprised PBMCs or a T cell subset sorted from them (not recorded which). The genes are TRBV12-3 or TRBV12-4 and TRBJ2-3; 8 bases fit TRBD2. The TCR sequence derives from a young man who had mild COVID-19 (a few samples of this study predate the infection). Cell type and time point are not known. In DNA, the CDR3 is TGTGCCAGCAGTCCGGGAGGGAGCGCAGATACGCAGTATTTT. This translates into CASSPGGSADTQYF.